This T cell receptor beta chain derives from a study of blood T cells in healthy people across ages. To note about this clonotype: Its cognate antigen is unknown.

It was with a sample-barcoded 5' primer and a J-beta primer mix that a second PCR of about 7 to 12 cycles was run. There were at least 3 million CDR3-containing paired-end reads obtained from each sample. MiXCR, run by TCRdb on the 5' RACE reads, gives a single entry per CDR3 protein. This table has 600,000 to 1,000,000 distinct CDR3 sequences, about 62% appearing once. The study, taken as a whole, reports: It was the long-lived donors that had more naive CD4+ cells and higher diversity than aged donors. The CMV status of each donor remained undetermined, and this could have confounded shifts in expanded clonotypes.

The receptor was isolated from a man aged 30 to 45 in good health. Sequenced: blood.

CDR3 coding DNA: TGTGCCAGCAGCTTAGCCCGCGGAGGGGGCGCGGGCGAAAAACTGTTTTTT. This gives the protein CASSLARGGGAGEKLFF. This rearrangement joins TRBV7-9 to TRBJ1-4, with 7 positions matching TRBD1. Germline-derived CDR1 and CDR2 are SEHNR and FQNEAQ (reference sequence). J lost 8 bases, V lost 0 bases, and 12 bases had no gene match. The CDR3 runs 17 residues.